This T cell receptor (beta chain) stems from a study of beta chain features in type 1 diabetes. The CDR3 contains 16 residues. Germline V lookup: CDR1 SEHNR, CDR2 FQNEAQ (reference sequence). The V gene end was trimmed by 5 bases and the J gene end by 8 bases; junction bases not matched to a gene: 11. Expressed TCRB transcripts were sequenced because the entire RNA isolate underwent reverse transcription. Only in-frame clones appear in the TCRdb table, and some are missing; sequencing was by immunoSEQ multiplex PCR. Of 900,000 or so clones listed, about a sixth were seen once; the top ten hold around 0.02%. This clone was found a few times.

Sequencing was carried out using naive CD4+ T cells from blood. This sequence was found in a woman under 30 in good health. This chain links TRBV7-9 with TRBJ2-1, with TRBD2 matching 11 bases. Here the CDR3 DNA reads TGTGCCAGCAGCCCTAGGCTAGCGGGGGGAGGCGATGAGCAGTTCTTC. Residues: CASSPRLAGGGDEQFF.